The subject of this entry is one T cell receptor beta chain. Its antigen is as yet unknown. The donors, all healthy, were Caucasians living in Russia, aged roughly 6 to 100. Drawn from each donor were roughly 10 milliliters of peripheral blood. The data were taken from a study of blood T cells in healthy people across ages. The overall study: About one barcoded TCR beta cDNA was captured per two T cells. Study-level points and caveats: Getting older went along with TCR beta diversity per million T cells dropping roughly linearly.

Using a J-beta primer mix together with a sample-barcoded 5' primer, a second PCR was run for about 7 to 12 cycles. TCRdb re-analysed the 5' RACE reads in MiXCR, keeping a single row per CDR3 protein. The table shows approximately 1.5 million distinct CDR3 sequences, with under 55% occurring only once. Input material: blood. This clonotype was obtained from a woman younger than 35 in good health.

CDR3 region: CASSLDQGSYEQYF. CDR3 nucleotides: TGTGCCAGCAGCTTAGACCAGGGTTCCTACGAGCAGTACTTC. J is TRBJ2-7 and V is TRBV7-6, with D perhaps TRBD1 (5 bases). This CDR3 contains 14 residues. Germline CDR1 SGHVS, CDR2 FNYEAQ. V was shortened by 1 base and J by 1 base, with 8 bases between the two germline ends.